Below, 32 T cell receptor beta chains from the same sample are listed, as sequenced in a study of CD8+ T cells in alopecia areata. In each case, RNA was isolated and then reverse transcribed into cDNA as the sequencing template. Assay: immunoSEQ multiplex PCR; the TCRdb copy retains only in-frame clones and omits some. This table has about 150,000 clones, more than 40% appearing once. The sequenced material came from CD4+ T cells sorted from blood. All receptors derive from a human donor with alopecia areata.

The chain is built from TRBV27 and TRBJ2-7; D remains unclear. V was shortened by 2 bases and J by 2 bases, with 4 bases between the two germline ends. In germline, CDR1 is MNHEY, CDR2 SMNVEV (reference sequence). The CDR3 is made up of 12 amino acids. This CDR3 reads CASSLKAYEQYF. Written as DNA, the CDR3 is TGTGCCAGCAGTTTAAAAGCCTACGAGCAGTACTTC.

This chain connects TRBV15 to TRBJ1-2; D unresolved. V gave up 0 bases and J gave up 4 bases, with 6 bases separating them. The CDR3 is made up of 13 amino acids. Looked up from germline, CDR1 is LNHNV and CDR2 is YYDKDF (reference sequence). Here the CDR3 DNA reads TGTGCCACCAGCAGAGATAACGGCTATGGCTACACCTTC. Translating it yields CATSRDNGYGYTF.

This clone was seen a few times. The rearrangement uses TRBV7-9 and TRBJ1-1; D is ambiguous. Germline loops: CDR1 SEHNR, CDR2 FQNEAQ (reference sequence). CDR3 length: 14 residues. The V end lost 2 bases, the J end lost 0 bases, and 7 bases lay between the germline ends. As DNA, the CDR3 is TGTGCCAGCAGCTTACCCATCCTGAACACTGAAGCTTTCTTT. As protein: CASSLPILNTEAFF.

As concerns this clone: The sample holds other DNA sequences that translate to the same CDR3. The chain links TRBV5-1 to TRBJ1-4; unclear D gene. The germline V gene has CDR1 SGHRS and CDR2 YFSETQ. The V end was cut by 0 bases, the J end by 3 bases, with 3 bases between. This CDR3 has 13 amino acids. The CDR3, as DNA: TGCGCCAGCAGCTTGGCCCCTAATGAAAAACTGTTTTTT. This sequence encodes CASSLAPNEKLFF.

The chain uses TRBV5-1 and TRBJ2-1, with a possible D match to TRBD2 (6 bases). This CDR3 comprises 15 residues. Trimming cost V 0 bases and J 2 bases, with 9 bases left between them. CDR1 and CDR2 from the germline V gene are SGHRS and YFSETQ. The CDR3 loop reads CASSLELAAYNEQFF. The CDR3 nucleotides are TGCGCCAGCAGCTTGGAACTAGCAGCCTACAATGAGCAGTTCTTC.

The CDR3, as DNA: TGCGCCAGCAGCTCCGACCTCATCGGGGACTACACCTTC. This encodes CASSSDLIGDYTF. J is TRBJ1-2 and V is TRBV5-1; D gene unclear. The length of the CDR3 is 13 residues. From germline, CDR1 is SGHRS and CDR2 YFSETQ. V lost 3 bases, J lost 10 bases, and 16 bases lay in between.

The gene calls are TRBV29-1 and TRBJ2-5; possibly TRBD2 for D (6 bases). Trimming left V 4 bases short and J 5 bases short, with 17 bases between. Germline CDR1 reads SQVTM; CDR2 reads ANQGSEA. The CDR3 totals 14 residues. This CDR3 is CSVGGRVSGETQYF. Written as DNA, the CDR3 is TGCAGCGTTGGGGGCAGGGTGAGCGGGGAGACCCAGTACTTC.

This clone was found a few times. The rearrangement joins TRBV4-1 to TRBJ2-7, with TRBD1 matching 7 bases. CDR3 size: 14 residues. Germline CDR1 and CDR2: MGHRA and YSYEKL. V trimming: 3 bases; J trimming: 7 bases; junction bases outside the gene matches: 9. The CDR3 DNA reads TGCGCCAGCAGCCAGCCCAACACAGGGGTAGAGCAGTACTTC. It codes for CASSQPNTGVEQYF.

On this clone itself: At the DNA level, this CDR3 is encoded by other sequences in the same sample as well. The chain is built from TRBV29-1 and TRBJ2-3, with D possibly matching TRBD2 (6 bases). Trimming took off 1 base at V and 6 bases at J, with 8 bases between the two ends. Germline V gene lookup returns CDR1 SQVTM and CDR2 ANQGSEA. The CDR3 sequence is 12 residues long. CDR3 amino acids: CSVEALADTQYF. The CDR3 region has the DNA TGCAGCGTTGAAGCTCTAGCGGATACGCAGTATTTT.

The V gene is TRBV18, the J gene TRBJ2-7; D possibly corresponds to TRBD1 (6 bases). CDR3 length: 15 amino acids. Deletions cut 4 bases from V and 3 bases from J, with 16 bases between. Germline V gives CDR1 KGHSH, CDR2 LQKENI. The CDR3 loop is CASSLLDRYDYEQYF. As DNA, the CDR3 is TGTGCCAGCTCACTCCTCGACAGGTACGACTACGAGCAGTACTTC.

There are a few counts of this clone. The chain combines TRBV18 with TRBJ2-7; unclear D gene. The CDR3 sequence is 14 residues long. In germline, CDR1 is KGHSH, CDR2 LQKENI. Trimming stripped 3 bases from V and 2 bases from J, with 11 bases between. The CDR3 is CASSPETLPYEQYF. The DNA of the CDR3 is TGTGCCAGCTCACCGGAGACTCTCCCCTACGAGCAGTACTTC.

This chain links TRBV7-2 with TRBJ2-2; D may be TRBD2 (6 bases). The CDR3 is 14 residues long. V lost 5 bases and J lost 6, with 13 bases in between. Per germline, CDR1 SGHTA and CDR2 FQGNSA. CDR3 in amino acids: CASSQLAGPGELFF. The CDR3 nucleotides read TGTGCCAGCAGCCAACTTGCGGGACCCGGGGAGCTGTTTTTT.

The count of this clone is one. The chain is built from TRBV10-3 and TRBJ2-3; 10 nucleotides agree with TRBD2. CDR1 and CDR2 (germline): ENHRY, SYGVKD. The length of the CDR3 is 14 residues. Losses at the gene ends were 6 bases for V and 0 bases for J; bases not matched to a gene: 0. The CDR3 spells CAIRLAGSTDTQYF. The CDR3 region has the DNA TGTGCCATCAGACTAGCGGGAAGCACAGATACGCAGTATTTT.

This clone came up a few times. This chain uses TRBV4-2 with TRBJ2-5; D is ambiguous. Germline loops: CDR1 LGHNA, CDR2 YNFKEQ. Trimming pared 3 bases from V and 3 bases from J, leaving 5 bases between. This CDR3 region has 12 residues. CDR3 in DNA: TGTGCCAGCAGCCAGGTTAAAGAGACCCAGTACTTC. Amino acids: CASSQVKETQYF.

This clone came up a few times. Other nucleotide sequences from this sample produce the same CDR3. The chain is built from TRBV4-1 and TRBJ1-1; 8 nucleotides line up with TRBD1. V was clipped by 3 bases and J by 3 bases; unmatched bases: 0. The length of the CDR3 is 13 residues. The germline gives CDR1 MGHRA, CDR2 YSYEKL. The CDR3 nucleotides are TGCGCCAGCAGCCAGGACAGGGACACTGAAGCTTTCTTT. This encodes CASSQDRDTEAFF.

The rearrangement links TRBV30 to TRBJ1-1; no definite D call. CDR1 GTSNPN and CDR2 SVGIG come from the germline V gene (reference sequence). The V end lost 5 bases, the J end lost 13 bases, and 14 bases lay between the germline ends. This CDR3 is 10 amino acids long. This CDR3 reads CAWGPPVRFF. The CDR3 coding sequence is TGTGCCTGGGGGCCACCTGTGCGTTTCTTT.

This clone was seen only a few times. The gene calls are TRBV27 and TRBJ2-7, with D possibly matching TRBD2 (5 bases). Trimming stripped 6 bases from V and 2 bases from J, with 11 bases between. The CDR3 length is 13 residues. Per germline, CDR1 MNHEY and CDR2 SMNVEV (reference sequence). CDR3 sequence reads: CASRRDYPYEQYF. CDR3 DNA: TGTGCCAGCAGACGAGACTACCCCTACGAGCAGTACTTC.

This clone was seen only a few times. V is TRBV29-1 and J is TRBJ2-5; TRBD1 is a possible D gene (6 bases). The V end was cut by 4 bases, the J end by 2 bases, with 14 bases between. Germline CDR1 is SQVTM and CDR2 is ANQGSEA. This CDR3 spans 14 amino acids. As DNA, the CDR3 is TGCAGCGTTGCCCGAGGACAGAAACAAGAGACCCAGTACTTC. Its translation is CSVARGQKQETQYF.

CDR3 residues: CASSELTYGYTF. CDR3 in DNA: TGTGCCAGCAGTGAATTGACCTATGGCTACACCTTC. The rearrangement joins TRBV2 to TRBJ1-2; no clear D gene. The V gene lost 2 bases and the J gene lost 4 bases, with 5 bases spanning the gap. The CDR3 is 12 residues long. Germline CDR1 and CDR2: SNHLY and FYNNEI.

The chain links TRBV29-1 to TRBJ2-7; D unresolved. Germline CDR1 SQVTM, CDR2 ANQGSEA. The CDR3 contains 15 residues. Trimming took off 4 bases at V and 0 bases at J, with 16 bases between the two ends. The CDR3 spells CSVAPMGVSSYEQYF. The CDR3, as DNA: TGCAGCGTTGCCCCCATGGGCGTCAGCTCCTACGAGCAGTACTTC.

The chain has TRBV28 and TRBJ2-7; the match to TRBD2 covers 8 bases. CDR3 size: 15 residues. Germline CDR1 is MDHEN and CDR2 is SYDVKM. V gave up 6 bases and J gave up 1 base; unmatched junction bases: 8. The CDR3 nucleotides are TGTGCCAGCAGCCGTGGGGCTAGCGGGTCCTACGAGCAGTACTTC. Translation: CASSRGASGSYEQYF. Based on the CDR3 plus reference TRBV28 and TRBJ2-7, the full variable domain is DVKVTQSSRYLVKRTGEKVFLECVQDMDHENMFWYRQDPGLGLRLIYFSYDVKMKEKGDIPEGYSVSREKKERFSLILESASTNQTSMYLCASSRGASGSYEQYFGPGTRLTVT.

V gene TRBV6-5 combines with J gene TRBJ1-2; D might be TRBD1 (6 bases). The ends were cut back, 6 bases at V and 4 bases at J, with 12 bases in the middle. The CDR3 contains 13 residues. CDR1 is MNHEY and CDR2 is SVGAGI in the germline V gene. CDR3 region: CASSRQVLYGYTF. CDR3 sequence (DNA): TGTGCCAGCAGCCGACAGGTCCTCTATGGCTACACCTTC.

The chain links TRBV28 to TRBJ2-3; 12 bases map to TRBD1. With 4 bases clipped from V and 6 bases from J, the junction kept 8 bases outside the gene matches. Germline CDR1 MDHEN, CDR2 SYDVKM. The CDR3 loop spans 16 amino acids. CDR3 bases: TGTGCCAGCAGTTCACCGGGACAGGGGGCTAAGGATACGCAGTATTTT. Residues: CASSSPGQGAKDTQYF.

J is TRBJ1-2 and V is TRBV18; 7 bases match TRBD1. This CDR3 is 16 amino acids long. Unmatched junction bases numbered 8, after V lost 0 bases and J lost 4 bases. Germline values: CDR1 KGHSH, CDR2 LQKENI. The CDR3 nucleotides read TGTGCCAGCTCACCACCGAGTGTTGACAGGGCCTATGGCTACACCTTC. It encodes CASSPPSVDRAYGYTF.

CDR3 residues: CASSVREYGNEQFF. The CDR3, as DNA: TGTGCCAGCTCTGTTCGGGAGTACGGGAATGAGCAGTTCTTC. V and J are TRBV7-2 and TRBJ2-1, with D possibly being TRBD2 (6 bases). V was cut by 8 bases and J by 7 bases, with 18 bases left in between. CDR3 length: 14 amino acids. Germline lookup yields CDR1 SGHTA and CDR2 FQGNSA.

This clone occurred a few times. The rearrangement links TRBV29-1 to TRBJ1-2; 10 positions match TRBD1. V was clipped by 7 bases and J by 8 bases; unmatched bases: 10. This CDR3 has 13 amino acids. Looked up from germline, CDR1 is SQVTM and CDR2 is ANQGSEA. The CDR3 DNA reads TGCAGCGCAGCGGGACAGGGGCATGGCGGCTACACCTTC. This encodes CSAAGQGHGGYTF.

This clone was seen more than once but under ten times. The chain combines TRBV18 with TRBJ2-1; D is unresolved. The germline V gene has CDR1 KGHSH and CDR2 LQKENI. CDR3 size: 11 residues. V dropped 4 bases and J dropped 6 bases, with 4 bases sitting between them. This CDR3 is CASSRGNEQFF. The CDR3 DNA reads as TGTGCCAGCTCACGCGGCAATGAGCAGTTCTTC.

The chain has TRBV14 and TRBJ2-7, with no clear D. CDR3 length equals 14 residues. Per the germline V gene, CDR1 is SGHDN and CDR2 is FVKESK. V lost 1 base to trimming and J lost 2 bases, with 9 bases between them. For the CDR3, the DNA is TGTGCCAGCAGCCAAGTGGGCCTAGCCTACGAGCAGTACTTC. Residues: CASSQVGLAYEQYF.

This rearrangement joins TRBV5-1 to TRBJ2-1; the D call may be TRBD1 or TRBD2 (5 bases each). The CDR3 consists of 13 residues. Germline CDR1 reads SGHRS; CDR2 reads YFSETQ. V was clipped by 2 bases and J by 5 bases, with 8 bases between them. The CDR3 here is CASSLTGHNEQFF. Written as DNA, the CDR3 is TGCGCCAGCAGCTTAACGGGGCACAATGAGCAGTTCTTC.

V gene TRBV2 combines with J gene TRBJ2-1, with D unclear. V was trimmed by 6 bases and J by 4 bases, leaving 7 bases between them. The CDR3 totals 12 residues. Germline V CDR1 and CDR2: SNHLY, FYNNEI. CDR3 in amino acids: CASRPVYNEQFF. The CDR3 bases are TGTGCCAGCAGACCAGTGTACAATGAGCAGTTCTTC.

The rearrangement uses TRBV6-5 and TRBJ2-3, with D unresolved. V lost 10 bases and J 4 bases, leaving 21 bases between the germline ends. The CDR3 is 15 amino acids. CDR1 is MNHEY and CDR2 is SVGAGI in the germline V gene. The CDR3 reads CATKRSDFQADTQYF. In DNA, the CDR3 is TGTGCCACCAAAAGAAGTGATTTCCAGGCAGATACGCAGTATTTT.

CDR3 bases: TGCGCCAGCAGCCTCCGGGACCAGGCCTACGAGCAGTACTTC. Protein: CASSLRDQAYEQYF. This chain connects TRBV4-1 to TRBJ2-7; the D gene could be TRBD1 or TRBD2 (5 bases each). The ends were cut back, 4 bases at V and 2 bases at J, with 12 bases in the middle. Germline assignment: CDR1 MGHRA and CDR2 YSYEKL. This CDR3 spans 14 amino acids.